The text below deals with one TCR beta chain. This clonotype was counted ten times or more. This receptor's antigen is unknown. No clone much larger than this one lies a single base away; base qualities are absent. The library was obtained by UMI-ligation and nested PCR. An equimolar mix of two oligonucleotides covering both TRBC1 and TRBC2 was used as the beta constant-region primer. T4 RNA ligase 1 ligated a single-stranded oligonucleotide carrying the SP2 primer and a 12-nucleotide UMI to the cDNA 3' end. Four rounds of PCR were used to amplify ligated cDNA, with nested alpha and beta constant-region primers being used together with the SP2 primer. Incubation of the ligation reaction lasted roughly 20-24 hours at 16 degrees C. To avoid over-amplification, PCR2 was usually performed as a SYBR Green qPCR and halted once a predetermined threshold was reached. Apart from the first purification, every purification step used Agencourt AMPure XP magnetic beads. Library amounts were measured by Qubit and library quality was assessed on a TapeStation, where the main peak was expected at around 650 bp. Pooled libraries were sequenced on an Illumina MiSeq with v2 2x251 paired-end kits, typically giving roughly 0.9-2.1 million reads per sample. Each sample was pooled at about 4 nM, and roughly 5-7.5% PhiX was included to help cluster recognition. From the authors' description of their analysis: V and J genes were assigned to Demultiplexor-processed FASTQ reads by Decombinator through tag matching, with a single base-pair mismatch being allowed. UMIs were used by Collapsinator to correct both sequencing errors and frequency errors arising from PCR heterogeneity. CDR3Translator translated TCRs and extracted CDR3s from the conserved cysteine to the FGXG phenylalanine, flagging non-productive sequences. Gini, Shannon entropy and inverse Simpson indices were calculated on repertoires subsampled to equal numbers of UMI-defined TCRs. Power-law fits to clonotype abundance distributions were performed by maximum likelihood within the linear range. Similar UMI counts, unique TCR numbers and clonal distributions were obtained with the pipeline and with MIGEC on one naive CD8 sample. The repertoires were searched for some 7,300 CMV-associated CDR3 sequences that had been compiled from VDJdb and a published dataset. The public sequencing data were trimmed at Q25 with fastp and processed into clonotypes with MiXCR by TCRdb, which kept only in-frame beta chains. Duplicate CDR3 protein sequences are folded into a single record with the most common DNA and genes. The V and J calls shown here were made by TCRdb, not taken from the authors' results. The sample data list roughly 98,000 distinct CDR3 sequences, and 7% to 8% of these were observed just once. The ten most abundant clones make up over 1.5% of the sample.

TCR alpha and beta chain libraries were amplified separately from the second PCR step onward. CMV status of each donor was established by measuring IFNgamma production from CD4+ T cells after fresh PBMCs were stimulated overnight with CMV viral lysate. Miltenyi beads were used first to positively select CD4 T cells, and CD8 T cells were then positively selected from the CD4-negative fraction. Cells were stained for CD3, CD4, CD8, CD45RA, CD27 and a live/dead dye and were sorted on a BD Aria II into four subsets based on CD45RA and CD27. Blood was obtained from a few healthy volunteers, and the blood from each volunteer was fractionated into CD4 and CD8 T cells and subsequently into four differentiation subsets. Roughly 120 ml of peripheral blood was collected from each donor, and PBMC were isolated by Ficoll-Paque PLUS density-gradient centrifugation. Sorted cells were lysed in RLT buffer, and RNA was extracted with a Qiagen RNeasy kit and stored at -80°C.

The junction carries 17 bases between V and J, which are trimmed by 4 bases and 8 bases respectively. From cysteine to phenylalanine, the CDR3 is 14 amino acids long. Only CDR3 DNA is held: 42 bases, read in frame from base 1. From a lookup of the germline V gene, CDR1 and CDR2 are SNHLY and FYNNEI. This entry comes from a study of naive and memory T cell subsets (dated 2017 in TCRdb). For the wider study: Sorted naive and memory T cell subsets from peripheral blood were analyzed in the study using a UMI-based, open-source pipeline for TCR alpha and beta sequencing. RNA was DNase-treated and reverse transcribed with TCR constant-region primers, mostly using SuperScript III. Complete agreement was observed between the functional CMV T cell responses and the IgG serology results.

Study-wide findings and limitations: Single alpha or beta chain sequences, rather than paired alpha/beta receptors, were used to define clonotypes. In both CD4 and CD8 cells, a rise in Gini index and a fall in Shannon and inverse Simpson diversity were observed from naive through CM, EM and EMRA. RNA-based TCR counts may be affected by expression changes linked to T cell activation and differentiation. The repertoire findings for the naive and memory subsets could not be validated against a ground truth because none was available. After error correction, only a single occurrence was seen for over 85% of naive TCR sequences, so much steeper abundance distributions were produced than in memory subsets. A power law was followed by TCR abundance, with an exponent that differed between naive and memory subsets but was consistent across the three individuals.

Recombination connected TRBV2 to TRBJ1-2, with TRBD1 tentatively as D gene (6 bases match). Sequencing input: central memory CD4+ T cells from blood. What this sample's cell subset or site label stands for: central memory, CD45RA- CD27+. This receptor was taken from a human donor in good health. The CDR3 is CASSGDTMTGGYTF. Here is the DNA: TGTGCCAGCAGTGGGGACACTATGACTGGCGGCTACACCTTC.